The rows below give T cell receptor beta chains drawn from one sample of a study of blood T cell repertoires in COVID-19. The repertoire was sequenced with immunoSEQ multiplex PCR; TCRdb's copy has only in-frame clones and lacks some. The sample includes about 150,000 clones, approximately 92% of them seen just once. Sequencing input: peripheral blood. The receptor source for this set is a woman in her sixties with active COVID-19. Each CDR3 is given with its conserved first and last residue. A D gene is named only where the DNA matches it firmly. The listing skips clone size in some rows; elsewhere it reads once, few, many or a size class.

V gene: TRBV19
clone size: .
D gene: .
J gene: TRBJ1-3
CDR3 protein: CASSIGDNTIYF
CDR3 DNA: TGTGCCAGTAGTATCGGAGACAACACCATATATTTT

V gene: TRBV14
clone size: .
D gene: TRBD1
J gene: TRBJ1-5
CDR3 protein: CASSQEGSRTGHLGSNQPQHF
CDR3 DNA: TGTGCCAGCAGCCAAGAGGGGAGTAGGACAGGGCATCTTGGTAGCAATCAGCCCCAGCATTTT

V gene: TRBV7-2
clone size: .
D gene: .
J gene: TRBJ1-4
CDR3 protein: CASSLRATVANEKLFF
CDR3 DNA: TGTGCCAGCAGCCTACGAGCGACTGTAGCTAATGAAAAACTGTTTTTT

V gene: TRBV2
clone size: .
D gene: .
J gene: TRBJ1-4
CDR3 protein: CASTIGGSFEKLFF
CDR3 DNA: TGTGCCAGCACCATCGGGGGAAGTTTTGAAAAACTGTTTTTT

V gene: TRBV9
clone size: .
D gene: .
J gene: TRBJ2-1
CDR3 protein: CASSGGDDEQFF
CDR3 DNA: TGTGCCAGCAGCGGGGGGGATGATGAGCAGTTCTTC

V gene: TRBV18
clone size: .
D gene: TRBD1
J gene: TRBJ2-7
CDR3 protein: CASSLSGGFNEQYF
CDR3 DNA: TGTGCCAGCTCACTCTCAGGGGGTTTCAACGAGCAGTACTTC

V gene: TRBV6-4
clone size: .
D gene: .
J gene: TRBJ1-1
CDR3 protein: CASSEQKNTEAFF
CDR3 DNA: TGTGCCAGCAGTGAACAGAAGAACACTGAAGCTTTCTTT

V gene: TRBV5-4
clone size: .
D gene: TRBD2
J gene: TRBJ2-1
CDR3 protein: CASSLLAGGPNEQFF
CDR3 DNA: TGTGCCAGCAGCTTACTAGCGGGAGGGCCCAATGAGCAGTTCTTC

V gene: TRBV29-1
clone size: .
D gene: TRBD1
J gene: TRBJ2-7
CDR3 protein: CSVWDRSSSYEQYF
CDR3 DNA: TGCAGCGTTTGGGACAGGTCGAGCTCCTACGAGCAGTACTTC

V gene: TRBV27
clone size: .
D gene: .
J gene: TRBJ2-1
CDR3 protein: CASRSFGGNEQFF
CDR3 DNA: TGTGCCAGCAGATCCTTCGGCGGCAATGAGCAGTTCTTC

V gene: TRBV30
clone size: medium-sized
D gene: .
J gene: TRBJ1-6
CDR3 protein: CAWRGQRNSPLHF
CDR3 DNA: TGTGCCTGGAGGGGGCAGCGAAATTCACCCCTCCACTTT

V gene: TRBV7-9
clone size: .
D gene: TRBD2
J gene: TRBJ2-6
CDR3 protein: CASSLLAGGSGANVLTF
CDR3 DNA: TGTGCCAGCAGCTTACTAGCGGGGGGCTCTGGGGCCAACGTCCTGACTTTC

V gene: TRBV6-2/TRBV6-3
clone size: .
D gene: TRBD2
J gene: TRBJ2-3
CDR3 protein: CASSSPGGREDTQYF
CDR3 DNA: TGTGCCAGCAGTTCGCCGGGCGGGAGGGAAGATACGCAGTATTTT

V gene: TRBV24-1
clone size: .
D gene: .
J gene: TRBJ2-1
CDR3 protein: CATSDLQARGYNEQFF
CDR3 DNA: TGTGCCACCAGTGATTTGCAAGCGAGGGGGTACAATGAGCAGTTCTTC

V gene: TRBV5-1
clone size: .
D gene: TRBD1
J gene: TRBJ2-7
CDR3 protein: CASSLGGQGSYEQYF
CDR3 DNA: TGCGCCAGCAGCTTGGGTGGACAGGGGAGCTACGAGCAGTACTTC

V gene: TRBV3-1/TRBV3-2
clone size: once
D gene: .
J gene: TRBJ1-2
CDR3 protein: CASSPRPAGSGYTF
CDR3 DNA: TGTGCCAGCAGCCCCAGGCCCGCAGGATCCGGCTACACCTTC

V gene: TRBV28
clone size: .
D gene: .
J gene: TRBJ1-5
CDR3 protein: CASSLSIGNQPQHF
CDR3 DNA: TGTGCCAGCAGTTTATCGATCGGGAACCAGCCCCAGCATTTT

V gene: TRBV7-9
clone size: once
D gene: TRBD2
J gene: TRBJ2-1
CDR3 protein: CASSLSGSLDEQFF
CDR3 DNA: TGTGCCAGCAGCTTGAGCGGGAGTCTAGATGAGCAGTTCTTC